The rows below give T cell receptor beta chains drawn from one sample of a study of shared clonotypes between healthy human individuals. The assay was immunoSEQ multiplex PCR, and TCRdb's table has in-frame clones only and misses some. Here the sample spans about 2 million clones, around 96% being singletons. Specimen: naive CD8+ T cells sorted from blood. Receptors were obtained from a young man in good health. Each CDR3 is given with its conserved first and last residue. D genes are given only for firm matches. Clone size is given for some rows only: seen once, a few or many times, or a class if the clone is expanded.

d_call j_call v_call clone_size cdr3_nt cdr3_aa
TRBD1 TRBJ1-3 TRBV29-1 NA TGCAGCGTTGAACCGGCCGGGACAGGGGGCTCTGGAAACACCATATATTTT CSVEPAGTGGSGNTIYF
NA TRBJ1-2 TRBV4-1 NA TGCGCCAGCAGCCAACAGTCCATTAGTACAGACTACACCTTC CASSQQSISTDYTF
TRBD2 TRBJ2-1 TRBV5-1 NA TGCGCCAGCGTTTCCCTAGCGGGAGGCAATGAGCAGTTCTTC CASVSLAGGNEQFF
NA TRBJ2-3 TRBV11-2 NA TGTGCCAGCAGCTTAGGGGCGGCAGATACGCAGTATTTT CASSLGAADTQYF
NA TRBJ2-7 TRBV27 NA TGTGCCAGCAACTGCCTGGGGCCGGGACCGGCCGCCTACGAGCAGTACTTC CASNCLGPGPAAYEQYF
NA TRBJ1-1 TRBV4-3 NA TGCGCCAGCAGCCAAGTCCCCCACACTGAAGCTTTCTTT CASSQVPHTEAFF
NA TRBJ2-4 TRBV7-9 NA TGTGCCAGCAGCTTAGGCCAGGGTATGAACATTCAGTACTTC CASSLGQGMNIQYF
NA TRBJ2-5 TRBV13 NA TGTGCCAGCAGTTCGGACCCGTTGGAGACCCAGTACTTC CASSSDPLETQYF
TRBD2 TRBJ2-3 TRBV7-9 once TGTGCCAGCAGCTTAGGCGGGAGGGGTGGCACAGATACGCAGTATTTT CASSLGGRGGTDTQYF
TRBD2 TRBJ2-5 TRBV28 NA TGTGCCAGCAGTCTGGGACTAGCGGGGGGTCAGGAGACCCAGTACTTC CASSLGLAGGQETQYF
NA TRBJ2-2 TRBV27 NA TGTGCCAGCAGTTTCGATACCCCCGCGAACACCGGGGAGCTGTTTTTT CASSFDTPANTGELFF
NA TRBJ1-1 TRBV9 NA TGTGCCAGCAGCTCCACCCCCGACTGGCTCACTGAAGCTTTCTTT CASSSTPDWLTEAFF
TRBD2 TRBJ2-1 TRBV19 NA TGTGCCAGTAGTATAGGCCCAGCGGGATATTACAATGAGCAGTTCTTC CASSIGPAGYYNEQFF
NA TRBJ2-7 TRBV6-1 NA TGTGCCAGCAGTGTCAGGGGACCCAGCTACGAGCAGTACTTC CASSVRGPSYEQYF
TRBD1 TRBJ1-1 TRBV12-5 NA TGTGCTAGTGGCCCCACCGGACAGGGGTTGAACACTGAAGCTTTCTTT CASGPTGQGLNTEAFF
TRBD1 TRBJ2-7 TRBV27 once TGTGCCAGCAGGGAGAAACAGGGGCCCTACTACGAGCAGTACTTC CASREKQGPYYEQYF
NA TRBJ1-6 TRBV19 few TGTGCCAGTAGTATAGGGCCAATTGGGGTGTCGGGATCACCCCTCCACTTT CASSIGPIGVSGSPLHF
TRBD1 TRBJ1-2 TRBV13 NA TGTGCCAGTTTCGGTTCGTCACAGGGGAACTATGGCTACACCTTC CASFGSSQGNYGYTF
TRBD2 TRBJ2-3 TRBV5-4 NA TGTGCCAGCAGAAGACTGGGCAGCGGGGAAGATACGCAGTATTTT CASRRLGSGEDTQYF
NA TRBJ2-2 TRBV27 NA TGTGCCAGTCGTTGCGAAATTGGAATAGCCACGACCGCGAACACCGGGGAGCTGTTTTTT CASRCEIGIATTANTGELFF
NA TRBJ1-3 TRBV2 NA TGTGCCAGCAGTGAAATCGGGTCCGATTCTGGAAACACCATATATTTT CASSEIGSDSGNTIYF
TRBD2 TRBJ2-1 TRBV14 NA TGTGCCAGCAGCCAAGAGGGAGGACTAGCGGGGGCCATCAATGAGCAGTTCTTC CASSQEGGLAGAINEQFF
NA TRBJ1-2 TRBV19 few TGTGCCAGTAGTATCCAAGACCCAGCTAACTATGGCTACACCTTC CASSIQDPANYGYTF
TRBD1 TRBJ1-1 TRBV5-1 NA TGCGCCAGCAGCCTACAATTTCGACAGGGGCCCAACACTGAAGCTTTCTTT CASSLQFRQGPNTEAFF
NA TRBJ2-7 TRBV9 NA TGTGCCAGCAGCGAGGGGGGCGAGGAATACGAGCAGTACTTC CASSEGGEEYEQYF
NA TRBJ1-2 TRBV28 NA TGTGCCAGCAGTTTTGGTCCGGGAATCTATGGCTACACCTTC CASSFGPGIYGYTF
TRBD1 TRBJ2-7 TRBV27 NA TGTGCCAGCAGTCACGACTGGGACAGGGCCTCCTACGAGCAGTACTTC CASSHDWDRASYEQYF
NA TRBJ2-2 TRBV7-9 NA TGTGCCAGCAGCTTAATTGCGGGGAGACCGAACACCGGGGAGCTGTTTTTT CASSLIAGRPNTGELFF
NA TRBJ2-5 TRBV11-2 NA TGTGCCAGCAGCTTATCCGGACACCAAGAGACCCAGTACTTC CASSLSGHQETQYF
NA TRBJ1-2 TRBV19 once TGTGCCAGTAGTAATTCAGGGGACTATGGCTACACCTTC CASSNSGDYGYTF
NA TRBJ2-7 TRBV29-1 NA TGCAGCGTTGAATCCGGGCAGGGGTCCTACGAGCAGTACTTC CSVESGQGSYEQYF
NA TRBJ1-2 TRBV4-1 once TGCGCCAGCAGCCAATCCTCAACAGGGATCTATGGCTACACCTTC CASSQSSTGIYGYTF
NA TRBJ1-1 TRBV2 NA TGTGCCAGTGGGAGAAGCGGTGGGTCTGAAGCTTTCTTT CASGRSGGSEAFF
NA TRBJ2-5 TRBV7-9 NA TGTGCCAGCAGCTCCCGCGGGACCGATCGGGAGACCCAGTACTTC CASSSRGTDRETQYF
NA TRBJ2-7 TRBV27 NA TGTGCCAGCAGTTTACCGGGCCACTCCTACGAGCAGTACTTC CASSLPGHSYEQYF
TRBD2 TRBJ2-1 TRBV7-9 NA TGTGCCAGCAGATTGACTAGCGGGGCGCCGGAGTTCTTC CASRLTSGAPEFF
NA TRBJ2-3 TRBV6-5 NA TGTGCCAGCAGTACCTCCGGGGAATCAGATACGCAGTATTTT CASSTSGESDTQYF
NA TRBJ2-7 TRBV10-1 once TGCGCCAGCAGCGAACAGGGATTCCACGAGCAGTACTTC CASSEQGFHEQYF
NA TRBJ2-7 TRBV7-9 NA TGTGCCAGCAGGGGCCAACTGTACGAGCAGTACTTC CASRGQLYEQYF
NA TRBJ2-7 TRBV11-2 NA TGTGCCAGCAGCTTAGGAGGGAACTACGAGCAGTACTTC CASSLGGNYEQYF
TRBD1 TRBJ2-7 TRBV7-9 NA TGTGCCAGCCTGAAGGGACAGACACTAAACCCCTACGAGCAGTACTTC CASLKGQTLNPYEQYF
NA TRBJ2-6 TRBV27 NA TGTGCCAGCAGTCCTCAGCGGGTCTCTGGGGCCAACGTCCTGACTTTC CASSPQRVSGANVLTF
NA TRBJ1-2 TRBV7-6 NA TGTGCCAGCAGCTTGGGCCTGGAGGGCTATGGCTACACCTTC CASSLGLEGYGYTF
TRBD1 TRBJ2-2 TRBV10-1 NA TGCGCCAGCAGTGAGTCCCCGCGACAGGGTGCCGGGGAGCTGTTTTTT CASSESPRQGAGELFF
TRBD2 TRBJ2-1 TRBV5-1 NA TGCGCCAGCAGCCCTACCAGAATTAGCGGGGGGGTTAATAATGAGCAGTTCTTC CASSPTRISGGVNNEQFF
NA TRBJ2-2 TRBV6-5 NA TGTGCCAGCAGTCCCTCCTGGGTATCCGGGGAGCTGTTTTTT CASSPSWVSGELFF
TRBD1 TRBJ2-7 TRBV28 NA TGTGCCAGCAGTTGGGCAAAGGAACAGGGGGCCTACGAGCAGTACTTC CASSWAKEQGAYEQYF
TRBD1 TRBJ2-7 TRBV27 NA TGTGCCAGCAGTTTATCAGCCGGGACAGTAACCTACGAGCAGTACTTC CASSLSAGTVTYEQYF
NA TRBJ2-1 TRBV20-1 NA TGCAGTGCTAGAGATGGAGCTTCGCAGTTCTTC CSARDGASQFF
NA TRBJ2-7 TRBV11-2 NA TGTGCCAGCAGCTTAGATCCGACTTACGAGCAGTACTTC CASSLDPTYEQYF
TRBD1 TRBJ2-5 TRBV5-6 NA TGTGCCAGCAGCTTGGGGACAGGGGCCGAGACCCAGTACTTC CASSLGTGAETQYF